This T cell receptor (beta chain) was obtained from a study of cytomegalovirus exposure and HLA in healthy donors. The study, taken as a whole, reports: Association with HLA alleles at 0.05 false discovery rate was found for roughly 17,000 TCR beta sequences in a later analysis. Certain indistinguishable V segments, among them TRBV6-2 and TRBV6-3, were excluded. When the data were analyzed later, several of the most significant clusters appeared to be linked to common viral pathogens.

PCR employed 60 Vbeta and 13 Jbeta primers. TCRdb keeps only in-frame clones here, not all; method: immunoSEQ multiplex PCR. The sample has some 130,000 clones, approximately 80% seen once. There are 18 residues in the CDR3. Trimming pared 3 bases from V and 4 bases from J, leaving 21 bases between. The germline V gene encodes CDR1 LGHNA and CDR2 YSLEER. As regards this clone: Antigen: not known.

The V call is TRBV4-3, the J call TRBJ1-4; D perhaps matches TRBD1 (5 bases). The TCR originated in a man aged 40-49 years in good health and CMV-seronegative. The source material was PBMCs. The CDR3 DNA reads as TGCGCCAGCAGCCAGGCGGGAAGGTTGACAGATGATAATGAAAAACTGTTTTTT. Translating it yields CASSQAGRLTDDNEKLFF.